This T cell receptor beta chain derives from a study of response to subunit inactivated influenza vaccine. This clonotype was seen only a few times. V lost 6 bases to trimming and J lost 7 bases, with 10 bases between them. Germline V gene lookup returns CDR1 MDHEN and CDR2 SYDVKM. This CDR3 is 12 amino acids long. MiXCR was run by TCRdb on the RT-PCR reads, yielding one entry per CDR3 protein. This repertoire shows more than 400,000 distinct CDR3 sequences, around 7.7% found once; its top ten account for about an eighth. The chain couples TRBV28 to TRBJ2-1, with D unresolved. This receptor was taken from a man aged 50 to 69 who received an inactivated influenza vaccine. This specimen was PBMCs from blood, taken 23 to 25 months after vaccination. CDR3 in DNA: TGTGCCAGCAGCCACTTAGTTAATGAGCAGTTCTTC. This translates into CASSHLVNEQFF.